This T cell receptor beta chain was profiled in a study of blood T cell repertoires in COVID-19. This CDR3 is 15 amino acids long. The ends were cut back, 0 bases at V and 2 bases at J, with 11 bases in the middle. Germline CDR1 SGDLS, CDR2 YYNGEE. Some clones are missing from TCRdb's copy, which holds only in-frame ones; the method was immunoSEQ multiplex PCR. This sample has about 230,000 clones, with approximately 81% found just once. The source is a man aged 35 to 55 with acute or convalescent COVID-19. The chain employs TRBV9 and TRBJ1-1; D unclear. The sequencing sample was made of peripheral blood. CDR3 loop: CASSVGLLSNTEAFF. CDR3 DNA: TGTGCCAGCAGCGTAGGTCTTTTGAGCAACACTGAAGCTTTCTTT.